These T cell receptor beta chains were read from a single sample in a study of lymphopenia after photon versus proton radiotherapy. TCRdb keeps only in-frame clones here, not all; method: immunoSEQ multiplex PCR. This table holds over 35,000 clones, 70% to 90% found once. This specimen consisted of peripheral blood, obtained from a patient treated with proton-based radiotherapy. These receptors were obtained from a woman aged 70 to 79 with pancreatic cancer. Some clones in this sample may be carry-over from other donors' samples. Both conserved end residues are part of each CDR3. The order of the fields is clone size, J gene, V gene, D gene, CDR3 DNA, CDR3 protein. A D gene is named only where the DNA matches it firmly. Clone sizes are given selectively: once, few, many, or a class where the clone is expanded.

clone_size: .; j_call: TRBJ1-5; v_call: TRBV27; d_call: .; cdr3_nt: TGTGCCAGCAGCCCTAGCCAAAGCTTTAATCAGCCCCAGCATTTT; cdr3_aa: CASSPSQSFNQPQHF
clone_size: .; j_call: TRBJ1-1; v_call: TRBV29-1; d_call: .; cdr3_nt: TGCAGCGTCGCAGACCCGGGCACTGAAGCTTTCTTT; cdr3_aa: CSVADPGTEAFF
clone_size: .; j_call: TRBJ2-1; v_call: TRBV27; d_call: .; cdr3_nt: TGTGCCAGTTGTCGGGAGCCGGCTAGTGAGGAGCAGTTCTTC; cdr3_aa: CASCREPASEEQFF
clone_size: .; j_call: TRBJ2-3; v_call: TRBV12-5; d_call: TRBD1; cdr3_nt: TGTGCTAGTGGTAACGGACAGGGGGCCACAGATACGCAGTATTTT; cdr3_aa: CASGNGQGATDTQYF
clone_size: .; j_call: TRBJ2-2; v_call: TRBV28; d_call: .; cdr3_nt: TGTGCCACCTTACTAGCGAACACCGGGGAGCTGTTTTTT; cdr3_aa: CATLLANTGELFF
clone_size: few; j_call: TRBJ1-2; v_call: TRBV2; d_call: TRBD1; cdr3_nt: TGTGCCAGCAGTCCCCAGACAGGGTATGGCTACACCTTC; cdr3_aa: CASSPQTGYGYTF
clone_size: .; j_call: TRBJ1-1; v_call: TRBV9; d_call: TRBD1; cdr3_nt: TGTGCCAGCAGCGGGGACAGGGGGCGAAACACTGAAGCTTTCTTT; cdr3_aa: CASSGDRGRNTEAFF
clone_size: .; j_call: TRBJ1-1; v_call: TRBV7-8; d_call: .; cdr3_nt: TGTGCCAGCAGCTTAGCGAGGACCAGCGAAGCTTTCTTT; cdr3_aa: CASSLARTSEAFF
clone_size: .; j_call: TRBJ1-3; v_call: TRBV27; d_call: .; cdr3_nt: TGTGCCAGCAGTATAGGGGGTTCTGGAAACACCATATATTTT; cdr3_aa: CASSIGGSGNTIYF
clone_size: .; j_call: TRBJ2-7; v_call: TRBV11-2; d_call: TRBD1; cdr3_nt: TGTGCCAGCAGCTTAGATGGGGGACAGGGGGACGAGCAGTACTTC; cdr3_aa: CASSLDGGQGDEQYF
clone_size: .; j_call: TRBJ2-7; v_call: TRBV27; d_call: .; cdr3_nt: TGTGCCAGCAGTCCCTCCCCCTACGAGCAGTACTTC; cdr3_aa: CASSPSPYEQYF
clone_size: .; j_call: TRBJ2-3; v_call: TRBV7-6; d_call: TRBD2; cdr3_nt: TGTGCCAGCAGCTTCGGGCGGGAGAGAAGCACAGATACGCAGTATTTT; cdr3_aa: CASSFGRERSTDTQYF
clone_size: .; j_call: TRBJ2-7; v_call: TRBV30; d_call: .; cdr3_nt: TGTGCCTGGAGTCCGGACAGCGGTCTAACCTACGAGCAGTACTTC; cdr3_aa: CAWSPDSGLTYEQYF
clone_size: .; j_call: TRBJ2-3; v_call: TRBV30; d_call: .; cdr3_nt: TGTGCCACCGGTCATTCGGGAGTGCAGTATTTT; cdr3_aa: CATGHSGVQYF
clone_size: .; j_call: TRBJ1-5; v_call: TRBV4-2; d_call: .; cdr3_nt: TGTGCCAGCAGCCAAGATACTCTAAGTACTCGGGGCAATCAGCCCCAGCATTTT; cdr3_aa: CASSQDTLSTRGNQPQHF
clone_size: .; j_call: TRBJ1-2; v_call: TRBV7-2; d_call: .; cdr3_nt: TGTGCCAGCAGCTCGACAGGTGGAGGATCTCAGAACTATGGCTACACCTTC; cdr3_aa: CASSSTGGGSQNYGYTF
clone_size: .; j_call: TRBJ1-1; v_call: TRBV5-1; d_call: TRBD1; cdr3_nt: TGCGCCAGCAGCTCACAGACAGGGAGCACTGAAGCTTTCTTT; cdr3_aa: CASSSQTGSTEAFF
clone_size: .; j_call: TRBJ1-1; v_call: TRBV6-6; d_call: .; cdr3_nt: TGTGCCAGCATTTTGTTATCAGGGAACACTGAAGCTTTCTTT; cdr3_aa: CASILLSGNTEAFF
clone_size: .; j_call: TRBJ1-5; v_call: TRBV28; d_call: .; cdr3_nt: TGTGCCAGCAGTTTAGTCGGTGGGGGTCAGCCCCAGCATTTT; cdr3_aa: CASSLVGGGQPQHF
clone_size: .; j_call: TRBJ2-2; v_call: TRBV10-2; d_call: .; cdr3_nt: TGCGCCAGCAGGACAGGGAACACCGGGGAGCTGTTTTTT; cdr3_aa: CASRTGNTGELFF
clone_size: .; j_call: TRBJ1-5; v_call: TRBV7-9; d_call: .; cdr3_nt: TGTGCCAGCAGCCAAGGCGGGGACAATCAGCCCCAGCATTTT; cdr3_aa: CASSQGGDNQPQHF
clone_size: .; j_call: TRBJ1-6; v_call: TRBV6-5; d_call: TRBD1; cdr3_nt: TGTGCCAGCAGTTACGTGGGGACAGCCAGCGGTTCACCCCTCCACTTT; cdr3_aa: CASSYVGTASGSPLHF
clone_size: .; j_call: TRBJ2-7; v_call: TRBV7-8; d_call: .; cdr3_nt: TGTGCCAGCAGCTTAGGACAGCCCCGCTCCTACGAGCAGTACTTC; cdr3_aa: CASSLGQPRSYEQYF
clone_size: .; j_call: TRBJ1-2; v_call: TRBV4-1; d_call: .; cdr3_nt: TGCGCCAGCAGCCCAGAGTATCCCCCCAACATTGGCTACACCTTC; cdr3_aa: CASSPEYPPNIGYTF
clone_size: .; j_call: TRBJ1-5; v_call: TRBV6-6; d_call: .; cdr3_nt: TGTGCCAGCAAATTTGGCTCTGATACTAGCAATCAGCCCCAGCATTTT; cdr3_aa: CASKFGSDTSNQPQHF
clone_size: .; j_call: TRBJ2-2; v_call: TRBV5-1; d_call: TRBD1; cdr3_nt: TGCGCCAGCAGCTTAGGAGGGACAGGGGGCAGCACCGGGGAGCTGTTTTTT; cdr3_aa: CASSLGGTGGSTGELFF
clone_size: .; j_call: TRBJ2-3; v_call: TRBV30; d_call: TRBD2; cdr3_nt: TGTGCCTGGAGTTCACCGTTTAGCGGGAGGGCAGATACGCAGTATTTT; cdr3_aa: CAWSSPFSGRADTQYF
clone_size: .; j_call: TRBJ1-1; v_call: TRBV19; d_call: .; cdr3_nt: TGTGCCAGTAGTATAGAAAAGAACACTGAAGCTTTCTTT; cdr3_aa: CASSIEKNTEAFF
clone_size: .; j_call: TRBJ1-6; v_call: TRBV28; d_call: .; cdr3_nt: TGTGCCAGTGTTACCCACAGGAATTCACCCCTCCACTTT; cdr3_aa: CASVTHRNSPLHF
clone_size: once; j_call: TRBJ1-3; v_call: TRBV28; d_call: .; cdr3_nt: TGTGCCAGCAGTTCCCCCCGGGACATTCCTGGAAACACCATATATTTT; cdr3_aa: CASSSPRDIPGNTIYF
clone_size: .; j_call: TRBJ2-2; v_call: TRBV28; d_call: .; cdr3_nt: TGTGCCAGCAGTTTATCGGCGGGAACCGGGGAGCTGTTTTTT; cdr3_aa: CASSLSAGTGELFF
clone_size: few; j_call: TRBJ1-2; v_call: TRBV7-2; d_call: .; cdr3_nt: TGTGCCAGCAGCTTAGTTCAGGGGAGTTATGGCTACACCTTC; cdr3_aa: CASSLVQGSYGYTF